These T cell receptor beta chains were read from a single sample in a study of cytomegalovirus exposure and HLA in healthy donors. Here immunoSEQ multiplex PCR was the method, and the copy in TCRdb shows in-frame clones only, minus some. The sample consists of about 120,000 clones, over 60% of them appearing once. Input material: PBMCs. The receptors here all came from a man aged 35-49 years in good health and CMV-seropositive. Both conserved end residues are trimmed from each CDR3. D genes are given only for firm matches.

>TRBV6-4|TRBD1
ASSEGPGQFYEQY
>TRBV5-4|-
ASSLPGSGPGAF
>TRBV6-6|-
ASSYESEQRETEAF
>TRBV5-1|-
ASSLASWNTEAF
>TRBV29-1|TRBD2
SVEGGRGGEDTQY
>TRBV4-1|-
ASSQDKNTEAF
>TRBV5-1|TRBD1
ASSPRTGPMNTEAF
>TRBV4-1|-
ASSQDVAGYNEKLF
>TRBV11-3|-
ASSLHGSGANVLT
>TRBV18|-
ASSADSRSGNTIY